Included here is one T cell receptor (beta chain) sequence, with context. The data belong to a study of blood T cell repertoires in COVID-19. Study-level information: From T cells, B-cell-depleted T cells, or PBMCs came the material, which was cDNA or gDNA.

Participants, about 18 to 100 years old, spanned 24 US areas. In the original processing: Amplified reference gene primers provided the basis for estimating nucleated cell counts. Data came from immunoSEQ multiplex PCR; TCRdb stores just in-frame clones and leaves some out. V and J calls and clone size are as listed in that table; D and trimming were resolved from the DNA. Here the sample spans about 320,000 clones, around nine tenths being singletons. This CDR3 comprises 15 residues. Trimming stripped 4 bases from V and 0 bases from J, with 12 bases between. Germline V gene sequence: CDR1 SGDLS, CDR2 YYNGEE.

The TCR originated in a man aged 55 to 70 who had recovered from COVID-19. V is TRBV9 and J is TRBJ2-3; possible D gene TRBD2, 5 bases. The sequenced sample was PBMCs or T cells enriched from blood (not recorded which). CDR3 DNA: TGTGCCAGCAGCTACCTGGACTCCAGCACAGATACGCAGTATTTT. This translates into CASSYLDSSTDTQYF.